The following is a TCR beta chain sequence with its context. Its binding antigen is unknown. There are no base qualities to consult, and no much larger clone falls within one base. The CDR3 runs 13 residues from the cysteine to the phenylalanine. The retained sequence is limited to the CDR3, 39 bases, with the frame set at the first base. At the junction V is shortened by 10 bases and J by 9 bases, with 19 bases in between. These data are taken from a study of blood T cell repertoires in COVID-19 (TCRdb year 2020). About the full investigation: Samples from collaborators originated in the United States, Italy and Spain and spanned both the acute and convalescent phases of COVID-19. Subjects who had been exposed to COVID-19, were actively infected with it, or had recovered from it provided the deeply sampled blood TCRbeta repertoires that made up the dataset. Samples came from the ongoing ImmuneRACE study (first 160 participants) plus 1,254 subjects from 6 global collaborators. The repertoires were released in a freely available public database intended as a resource for research on the immune response to SARS-CoV-2. Nearly every sample came with metadata listing a de-identified subject ID, COVID-19 status, age in years and sex. The prospective study material was composed of cDNA or gDNA derived from T cells, B-cell-depleted T cells, or PBMCs. Where HLA class I and class II types were available, the types were taken from metadata supplied by the sample provider, not from assay-based typing.

TCRbeta CDR3 regions were amplified from genomic DNA using the immunoSEQ Assay, a bias-controlled multiplex PCR. The authors processed their data as follows. The number of nucleated cells in each sample was estimated from the amplification of reference gene primers within the assay. To quantify the absolute abundance of each unique TCRbeta CDR3 rearrangement, sequence reads were collapsed and filtered. For each sample, productive Simpson clonality was calculated by taking the square root of Simpson's diversity index across productive rearrangements. TCRdb mirrors the immuneACCESS table, restricted to in-frame sequences. Some clones are absent from its copies; in checked studies, under half trace to an unresolved V gene, and the reason for the others is unknown. V and J calls and clone size are given by that table; D and trimming were obtained from the DNA. Across this sample there are 250,000 to 400,000 clones, with roughly 90% seen only once. The ten largest clones represent about 2.4% of the sample.

What the research found in general, with its limitations: The quantity of clinical and demographic metadata differed by source and by participant and was supplied without curation.

Participants in the prospective study were aged 18 to 89 years, lived in about two dozen United States geographic areas, and enrolled through a virtual design. In the prospective study, participants were assigned to cohorts based on the clinical history participants reported in a screening survey and a study questionnaire. Recovered participants in ImmuneRACE Cohort 3 were defined as having two consecutive negative NP/OP PCR tests, clearance from a healthcare professional, or resolution of symptoms. In the prospective study, mobile phlebotomists collected whole blood, serum and a nasopharyngeal or oropharyngeal swab from each participant. Prospective study participants could optionally give additional blood draws and questionnaires over a roughly two-month period. Blood samples from the prospective study were shipped frozen or at room temperature prior to DNA extraction.

Input material: PBMCs or T cells enriched from blood (not recorded which). The receptor comes from a man between 60 and 75 years old who had recovered from COVID-19. The chain uses TRBV12-3 or TRBV12-4 and TRBJ1-3; perhaps TRBD1 is the D gene, with 5 bases matching. The CDR3 protein: CATGGTPVGTIYF. The sequenced DNA is TGTGCCACCGGGGGGACTCCAGTGGGCACCATATATTTT.